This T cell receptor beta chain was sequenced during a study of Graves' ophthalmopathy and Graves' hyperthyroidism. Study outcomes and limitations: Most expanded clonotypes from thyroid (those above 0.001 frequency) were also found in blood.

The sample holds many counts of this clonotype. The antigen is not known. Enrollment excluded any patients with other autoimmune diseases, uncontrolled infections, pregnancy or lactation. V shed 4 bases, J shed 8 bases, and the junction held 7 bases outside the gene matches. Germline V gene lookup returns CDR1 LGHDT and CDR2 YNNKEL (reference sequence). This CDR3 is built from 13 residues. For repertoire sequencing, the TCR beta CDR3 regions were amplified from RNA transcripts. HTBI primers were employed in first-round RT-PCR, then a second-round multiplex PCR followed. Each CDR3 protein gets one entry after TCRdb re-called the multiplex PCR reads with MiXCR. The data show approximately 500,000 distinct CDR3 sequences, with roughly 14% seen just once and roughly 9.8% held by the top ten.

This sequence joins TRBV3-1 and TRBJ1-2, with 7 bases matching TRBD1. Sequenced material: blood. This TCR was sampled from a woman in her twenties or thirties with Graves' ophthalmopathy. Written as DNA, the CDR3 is TGTGCCAGCAGCCTCACAGGGGAGGAAGGCTACACCTTC. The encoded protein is CASSLTGEEGYTF.